What follows is one TCR beta chain and its context. Its antigen is unidentified. This record belongs to a study of high-grade serous ovarian cancer treatment subgroups. Overall study results and limits: CDR1 and CDR2 were left unanalyzed; analyses focused on CDR3.

Tumor samples were obtained before definitive surgery or chemotherapy. The method was immunoSEQ multiplex PCR; TCRdb's version includes in-frame clones alone and lacks a portion of them. The table has tens of thousands of clones, under 90% seen once; the top ten hold 2.1%. J was trimmed by 7 bases and V by 2 bases; bases with no gene match: 11. Germline CDR1 is SGHVS and CDR2 is FNYEAQ. The CDR3 contains 16 residues. The sequencing sample was made of tumor tissue. This clonotype was obtained from a human donor with high-grade serous ovarian cancer. This chain links TRBV7-6 with TRBJ2-1, with 7 bases identical to TRBD2. The CDR3 region has the DNA TGTGCCAGCAGCTTAACACCCCAGACTAGCACGAATGAGCAGTTCTTC. Translation: CASSLTPQTSTNEQFF.